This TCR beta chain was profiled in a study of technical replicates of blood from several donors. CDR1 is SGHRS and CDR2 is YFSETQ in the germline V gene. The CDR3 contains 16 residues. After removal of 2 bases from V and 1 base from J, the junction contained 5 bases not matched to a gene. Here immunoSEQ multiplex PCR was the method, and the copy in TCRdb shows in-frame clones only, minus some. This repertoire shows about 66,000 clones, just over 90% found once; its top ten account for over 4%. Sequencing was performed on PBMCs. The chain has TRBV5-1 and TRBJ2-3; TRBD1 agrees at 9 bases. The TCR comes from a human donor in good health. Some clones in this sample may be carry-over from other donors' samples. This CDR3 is CASSLRGQGGTDTQYF. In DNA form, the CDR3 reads TGCGCCAGCAGCTTAAGGGGACAGGGTGGCACAGATACGCAGTATTTT.